Here is one TCR beta chain with its context. Its target is not known. This sample was included in a study of T-cell reconstitution after alpha-beta-depleted transplantation in children. Study-wide results and caveats: It was newly produced T cells that mostly accounted for T-cell counts and diversity one year after transplant. Recipient T cells and thymic progenitors that survived gave rise to the high TCRbeta diversity observed at day 60 in some patients. It was reported that alpha-beta T cells came from several hundred expanded graft clones (about two months after transplant).

The TCRbeta library incorporated unique molecular identifiers. TCRdb reanalysed the PCR reads using MiXCR and keeps one entry per CDR3 protein. The sample has approximately 27,000 distinct CDR3 sequences, roughly a sixth seen once. The CDR3 runs to 13 residues. Trimming removed 0 bases from V and 8 bases from J, with 11 bases in between. Germline values: CDR1 SQVTM, CDR2 ANQGSEA. The specimen was PBMCs, mostly from graft donor cells, collected 60 days after TCRalphabeta/CD19-depleted stem cell transplant. The sequence was collected from a male patient aged 2-9 years who had a stem cell transplant for acute lymphoblastic leukemia, so the T cells may come from the graft donor. The chain carries TRBV29-1 and TRBJ2-1, with D possibly matching TRBD2 (5 bases). CDR3 residues: CSVEERGNDEQFF. The CDR3 DNA reads as TGCAGCGTTGAAGAACGAGGGAACGATGAGCAGTTCTTC.